Listed here are 25 T cell receptor beta chains from one sample, sequenced in a study of T cell responses to AZD1222 COVID-19 vaccine. Clones were read by immunoSEQ multiplex PCR, and TCRdb kept only the in-frame ones, dropping some. The table lists 120,000 to 150,000 clones, about 87% of them singletons. The source was peripheral blood, collected on day 0 of MenACWY control vaccination. These TCRs come from an adult in good health.

The CDR3 loop reads CASTSRWDRDFLGVTAGNTIYF. The CDR3 coding sequence is TGTGCTAGTACGTCCCGCTGGGACAGGGATTTCTTGGGGGTAACTGCTGGAAACACCATATATTTT. The chain couples TRBV12-5 to TRBJ1-3; 9 bases fit TRBD1. J was trimmed by 2 bases and V by 8 bases; bases with no gene match: 28. This CDR3 is 22 amino acids long. The germline V gene encodes CDR1 LGHNT and CDR2 FRNRAP.

A single count supports this clone. This CDR3 reads CASSPQAGTYNEQFF. The DNA for the CDR3 is TGCGCCAGCAGCCCGCAGGCGGGAACCTACAATGAGCAGTTCTTC. The genes are TRBV4-3 and TRBJ2-1; TRBD2 is a possible D gene (6 bases). The germline CDR1 and CDR2 sequences are LGHNA and YSLEER. The CDR3 length is 15 residues. V lost 4 bases and J 2 bases, leaving 12 bases between the germline ends.

This clone has just a few counts. J is TRBJ2-7 and V is TRBV12-3 or TRBV12-4; D gene unclear. Trimming cost V 1 base and J 4 bases, with 8 bases left between them. This CDR3 comprises 13 residues. This CDR3 is CASSLEVIYEQYF. The DNA for the CDR3 is TGTGCCAGCAGTTTAGAGGTGATTTACGAGCAGTACTTC.

The rearrangement uses TRBV9 and TRBJ2-3; either TRBD1 or TRBD2 may supply D (5 bases each). Per the germline V gene, CDR1 is SGDLS and CDR2 is YYNGEE. CDR3 length equals 12 residues. Trimming stripped 4 bases from V and 13 bases from J, with 16 bases between. The CDR3 coding sequence is TGTGCCAGCAGCTCACCGGGACGGAGGAAGTATTTT. Translating gives CASSSPGRRKYF.

This clone is a singleton in its sample. The CDR3 sequence: CASSDWGRDNEQFF. The CDR3 DNA follows: TGTGCCAGCAGTGATTGGGGTCGCGACAATGAGCAGTTCTTC. The V gene is TRBV6-1, the J gene TRBJ2-1; unclear D gene. Germline assignment: CDR1 MNHNS and CDR2 SASEGT. V lost 3 bases and J 5 bases, leaving 11 bases between the germline ends. The CDR3 length is 14 residues.

The V and J genes are TRBV11-2 and TRBJ1-2; 9 bases map to TRBD1. The germline gives CDR1 SGHAT, CDR2 FQNNGV. V gave up 5 bases and J gave up 7 bases; unmatched junction bases: 8. This CDR3 spans 14 amino acids. The CDR3 bases are TGTGCCAGCAGCCCAGCCGGGACAGGGTTTGGCTACACCTTC. Amino acids: CASSPAGTGFGYTF.

This clone showed up just a few times. V is TRBV30 and J is TRBJ1-1, with D unresolved. V dropped 2 bases and J dropped 10 bases, with 17 bases sitting between them. This CDR3 contains 13 residues. Germline V gene sequence: CDR1 GTSNPN, CDR2 SVGIG (reference sequence). For the CDR3, the DNA is TGTGCCTGGAGTTCTCCCGGGCTCTTAGCAGCTTTCTTT. Its protein is CAWSSPGLLAAFF.

The chain couples TRBV10-3 to TRBJ1-2; D remains ambiguous. V was trimmed by 2 bases and J by 0 bases, leaving 7 bases between them. Looked up from germline, CDR1 is ENHRY and CDR2 is SYGVKD. The CDR3 extends over 14 amino acids. The CDR3 nucleotides read TGTGCCATCAGTGAGGTCCGAGCTAACTATGGCTACACCTTC. This encodes CAISEVRANYGYTF.

The chain recombines TRBV28 with TRBJ2-7, with D possibly being TRBD1 or TRBD2 (5 bases each). Germline V gene data show CDR1 as MDHEN and CDR2 as SYDVKM. Trimming removed 5 bases at V and 2 bases at J, with 16 bases between. The CDR3 is made up of 15 amino acids. CDR3 in amino acids: CASSQAGTSTYEQYF. In nucleotides, the CDR3 is TGTGCCAGCAGTCAGGCCGGGACGTCGACCTACGAGCAGTACTTC.

The genes are TRBV27 and TRBJ2-2; D not certain. The length of the CDR3 is 16 residues. Germline V gene data show CDR1 as MNHEY and CDR2 as SMNVEV (reference sequence). V shed 0 bases and J shed 1 base, with 9 bases lying between them. Here the CDR3 DNA reads TGTGCCAGCAGTTTATCCTATTTGGGGAACACCGGGGAGCTGTTTTTT. It specifies CASSLSYLGNTGELFF.

V usage is TRBV24-1 and J usage is TRBJ2-3; 8 bases are a match to TRBD2. Germline CDR1 reads KGHDR; CDR2 reads SFDVKD. J lost 1 base, V lost 3 bases, and 8 bases had no gene match. The CDR3 sequence is 17 residues long. The CDR3 loop is CATSDVRGGYGTDTQYF. CDR3 nucleotides: TGTGCCACCAGTGATGTCCGGGGGGGGTACGGCACAGATACGCAGTATTTT.

The rearrangement uses TRBV25-1 and TRBJ2-7; D not resolved. There are 10 residues in the CDR3. CDR1 and CDR2 from the germline V gene are MGHDK and SYGVNS. V dropped 11 bases and J dropped 0 bases, with 5 bases sitting between them. CDR3 region: CASGSYEQYF. The CDR3 coding sequence is TGTGCCTCGGGCTCCTACGAGCAGTACTTC.

This clone is a singleton in its sample. V usage is TRBV29-1 and J usage is TRBJ1-2; no clear D. V was shortened by 2 bases and J by 3 bases, with 7 bases between the two germline ends. This CDR3 region has 12 residues. From germline, CDR1 is SQVTM and CDR2 ANQGSEA. CDR3 DNA sequence: TGCAGCGTTGAACCGGCTGACTATGGCTACACCTTC. Encoded protein: CSVEPADYGYTF. The full variable domain, in which reference TRBV29-1 and TRBJ1-2 provide the parts outside the CDR3, is SAVISQKPSRDICQRGTSLTIQCQVDSQVTMMFWYRQQPGQSLTLIATANQGSEATYESGFVIDKFPISRPNLTFSTLTVSNMSPEDSSIYLCSVEPADYGYTFGSGTRLTVV.

J is TRBJ1-6 and V is TRBV18, with D perhaps TRBD1 (6 bases). The germline CDR1 and CDR2 sequences are KGHSH and LQKENI. The CDR3 length is 14 residues. V was pared by 2 bases and J by 6 bases, with 8 bases between. In nucleotides, the CDR3 is TGTGCCAGCTCACCAGGACAGATTAATTCACCCCTCCACTTT. Translating gives CASSPGQINSPLHF.

The rearrangement uses TRBV16 and TRBJ2-7; no firm D call. Germline CDR1 KGHSY, CDR2 FQNENV. The CDR3 covers 13 residues. V gave up 1 base and J gave up 3 bases, with 7 bases separating them. Here the CDR3 reads CASSQLDDYEQYF. In DNA form, the CDR3 reads TGTGCCAGCAGCCAATTGGACGACTACGAGCAGTACTTC.

The chain couples TRBV2 to TRBJ2-2; 7 bases agree with TRBD1. The CDR3 contains 15 residues. The germline CDR1 and CDR2 sequences are SNHLY and FYNNEI. Trimming cost V 4 bases and J 2 bases; bases outside gene matches: 4. This CDR3 is CASSGTGRNTGELFF. The CDR3 DNA reads TGTGCCAGCAGTGGGACAGGCCGTAACACCGGGGAGCTGTTTTTT.

The chain joins TRBV4-2 to TRBJ2-5, with TRBD1 as a possible D gene (6 bases). Trimming left V 1 base short and J 2 bases short, with 11 bases between. The CDR3 spans 15 residues. CDR1 LGHNA and CDR2 YNFKEQ come from the germline V gene. The CDR3 DNA reads as TGTGCCAGCAGCCAAGGGGGGCGCGGGCAAGAGACCCAGTACTTC. Protein sequence: CASSQGGRGQETQYF.

The chain uses TRBV18 and TRBJ2-5; no clear D gene. Trimming pared 4 bases from V and 4 bases from J, leaving 13 bases between. The germline V gene has CDR1 KGHSH and CDR2 LQKENI. The CDR3 contains 14 residues. The chain's CDR3 is CASSRPGAGETQYF. DNA for the CDR3: TGTGCCAGCTCACGACCGGGCGCCGGAGAGACCCAGTACTTC.

The chain couples TRBV19 to TRBJ1-6, with a weak D call TRBD1 (5 bases). CDR1 is LNHDA, CDR2 SQIVND, per germline (reference sequence). V lost 4 bases and J 7 bases, leaving 14 bases between the germline ends. This CDR3 spans 15 amino acids. CDR3: CASSRTSTGNSPLHF. In DNA, the CDR3 is TGTGCCAGTAGTAGGACATCCACAGGAAATTCACCCCTCCACTTT.

This chain's CDR3 is CASSPQRWAAQHF. CDR3 nucleotide sequence: TGTGCCAGCTCACCTCAACGGTGGGCGGCCCAGCATTTT. This chain connects TRBV18 to TRBJ1-5; no definite D call. CDR3 length: 13 residues. V was shortened by 3 bases and J by 11 bases, with 14 bases between the two germline ends. Germline CDR1 KGHSH, CDR2 LQKENI.

The rearrangement uses TRBV19 and TRBJ2-3; no clear D. Germline CDR1 is LNHDA and CDR2 is SQIVND (reference sequence). CDR3 size: 15 residues. The V and J ends lost 3 bases and 3 bases respectively, with 13 bases between them. CDR3 loop: CASSIAAQRTDTQYF. CDR3 nucleotide sequence: TGTGCCAGTAGTATCGCGGCACAACGAACAGATACGCAGTATTTT.

This chain joins TRBV6-6 and TRBJ1-2; D gene ambiguous. The CDR3 is made up of 10 amino acids. CDR1 is MNHNY and CDR2 is SVGAGI in the germline V gene (reference sequence). The ends were cut back, 8 bases at V and 8 bases at J, with 9 bases in the middle. As DNA, the CDR3 is TGTGCCAGCGGGGTAGGAGGCTACACCTTC. It codes for CASGVGGYTF.

This chain links TRBV6-2 or TRBV6-3 with TRBJ2-3; D is ambiguous. CDR1 is MNHEY, CDR2 SVGEGT, per germline. V was clipped by 6 bases and J by 0 bases, with 19 bases between them. The CDR3 spans 17 residues. The CDR3 sequence is CASSPRGRRTSTDTQYF. Here the CDR3 DNA reads TGTGCCAGCAGCCCTCGCGGAAGACGAACTAGCACAGATACGCAGTATTTT.

V is TRBV11-3 and J is TRBJ1-1, with D unclear. V was shortened by 5 bases and J by 5 bases, with 9 bases between the two germline ends. The CDR3 is 12 residues long. Germline CDR1 reads SGHNT; CDR2 reads YENEEA. CDR3 loop: CASSARETEAFF. The CDR3 DNA is TGTGCCAGCAGCGCACGGGAGACTGAAGCTTTCTTT.

This clone was seen just once. The chain employs TRBV13 and TRBJ2-5; TRBD2 matches 9 bases. Unmatched junction bases numbered 0, after V lost 0 bases and J lost 1 base. CDR1 is PRHDT and CDR2 is FYEKMQ in the germline V gene (reference sequence). The CDR3 contains 15 residues. CDR3 in DNA: TGTGCCAGCAGCTTAGGGACTAGCGGCCAAGAGACCCAGTACTTC. The encoded protein is CASSLGTSGQETQYF.